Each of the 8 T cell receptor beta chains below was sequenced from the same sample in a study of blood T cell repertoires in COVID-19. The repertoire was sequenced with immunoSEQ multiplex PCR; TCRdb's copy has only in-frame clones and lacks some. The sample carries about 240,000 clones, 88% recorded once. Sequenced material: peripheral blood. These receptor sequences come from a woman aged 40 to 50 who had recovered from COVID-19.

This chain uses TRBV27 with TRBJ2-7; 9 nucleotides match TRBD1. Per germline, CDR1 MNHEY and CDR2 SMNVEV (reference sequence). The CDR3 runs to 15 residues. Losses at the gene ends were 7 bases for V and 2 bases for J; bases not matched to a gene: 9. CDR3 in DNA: TGTGCCAGCAAAGGGGTGGGACAGGGTCCCTACGAGCAGTACTTC. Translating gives CASKGVGQGPYEQYF.

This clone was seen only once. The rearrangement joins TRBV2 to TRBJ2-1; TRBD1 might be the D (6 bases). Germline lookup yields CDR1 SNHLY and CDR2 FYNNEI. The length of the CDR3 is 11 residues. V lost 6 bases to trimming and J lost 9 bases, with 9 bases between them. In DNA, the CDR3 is TGTGCCAGCAGCCCAGGGGTTGAGCAGTTCTTC. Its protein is CASSPGVEQFF.

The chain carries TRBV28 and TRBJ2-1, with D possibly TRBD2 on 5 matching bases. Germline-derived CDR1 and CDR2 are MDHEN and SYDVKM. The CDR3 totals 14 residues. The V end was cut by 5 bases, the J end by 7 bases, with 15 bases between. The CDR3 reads CASSPAGGPNEQFF. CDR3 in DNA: TGTGCCAGCAGTCCCGCGGGTGGGCCAAATGAGCAGTTCTTC. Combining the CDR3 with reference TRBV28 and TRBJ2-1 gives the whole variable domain DVKVTQSSRYLVKRTGEKVFLECVQDMDHENMFWYRQDPGLGLRLIYFSYDVKMKEKGDIPEGYSVSREKKERFSLILESASTNQTSMYLCASSPAGGPNEQFFGPGTRLTVL.

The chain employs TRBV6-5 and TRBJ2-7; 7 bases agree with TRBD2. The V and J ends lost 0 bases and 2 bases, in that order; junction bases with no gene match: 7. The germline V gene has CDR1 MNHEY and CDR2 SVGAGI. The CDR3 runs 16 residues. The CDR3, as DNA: TGTGCCAGCAGTTACTCGGGGGGGACGGGCGCCTACGAGCAGTACGTC. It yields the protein CASSYSGGTGAYEQYV.

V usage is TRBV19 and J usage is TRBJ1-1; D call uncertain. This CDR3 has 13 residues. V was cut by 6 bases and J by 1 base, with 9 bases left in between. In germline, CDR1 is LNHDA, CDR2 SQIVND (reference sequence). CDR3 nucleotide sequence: TGTGCCAGTAGCCGGGGTGGGAACACTGAAGCTTTCTTT. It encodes CASSRGGNTEAFF.

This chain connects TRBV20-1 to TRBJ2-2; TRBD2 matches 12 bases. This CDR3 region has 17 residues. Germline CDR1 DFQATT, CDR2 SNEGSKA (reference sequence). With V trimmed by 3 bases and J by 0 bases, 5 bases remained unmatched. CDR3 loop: CSASGLAGGANTGELFF. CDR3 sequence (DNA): TGCAGTGCTAGTGGGCTAGCGGGAGGGGCGAACACCGGGGAGCTGTTTTTT.

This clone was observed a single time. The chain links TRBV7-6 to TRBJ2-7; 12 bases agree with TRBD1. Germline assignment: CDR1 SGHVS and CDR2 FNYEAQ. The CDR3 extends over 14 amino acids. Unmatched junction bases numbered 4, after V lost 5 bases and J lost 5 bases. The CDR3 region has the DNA TGTGCCAGCAGCCCCGGGACAGGGGGCGACGAGCAGTACTTC. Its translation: CASSPGTGGDEQYF.

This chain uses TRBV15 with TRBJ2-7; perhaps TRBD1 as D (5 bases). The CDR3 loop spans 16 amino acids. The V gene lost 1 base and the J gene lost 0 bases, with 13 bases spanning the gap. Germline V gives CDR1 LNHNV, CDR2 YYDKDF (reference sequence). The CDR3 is CATSRGGPGHSYEQYV. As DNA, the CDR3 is TGTGCCACCAGCAGAGGGGGCCCAGGGCACTCCTACGAGCAGTACGTC.